The present T cell receptor (beta chain) was sequenced within a study of cytomegalovirus exposure and HLA in healthy donors (dated by TCRdb to 2016 to 2017). The study in broad terms: According to a later analysis, the 110 or so validation repertoires were produced on the same platform as the 666 repertoires of the first cohort. The study aimed to test whether signatures of past pathogen exposure could be identified by cataloging public T cell receptors. A separate validation cohort of about 110 different subjects was used in addition to the approximately 640-subject first cohort. High-throughput TCR immunosequencing, statistical association of individual TCRs with disease status, and machine learning were combined to predict cytomegalovirus infection status.

The CDR3 holds 11 amino acids from the cysteine to the phenylalanine. CDR3 DNA only is kept here, 33 bases in frame from base 1. According to the germline V gene, CDR1 reads LGHNA and CDR2 reads YSLEER. Relative to germline, V is 3 bases shorter and J is 12 bases shorter, with 11 bases between their ends. To note about this clone: Its binding antigen is unknown. Within one base of it there is no much larger clone, and no base qualities were kept.

Donors formed part of the validation cohort, which comprised over a hundred subjects and was distinct from the first cohort of roughly 600 subjects. What the research found in general, with its limitations: Across donors, most TCR sequences were observed very rarely, whereas some public TCRs were present in many individuals. In vitro tests confirmed that a few of the cytomegalovirus-associated TCR beta chains recognize cytomegalovirus antigens. Of the cluster scores, 94% were above 0 in a later analysis, which found that TCRs clustered in the first cohort also tended to co-occur in the approximately 110 validation repertoires. A later analysis lacked HLA typing for the validation cohort, so it scored co-occurrence in that cohort across all 110 or so repertoires. A total of fewer than 200 TCR beta chains were listed by the study as associated with cytomegalovirus. The authors suggested that the approach could potentially be extended to other disease states and immunological phenotypes. The classifier was reported to diagnose cytomegalovirus status with high specificity and sensitivity in both the original cohort and the validation cohort.

Library preparation was by the immunoSEQ multiplex PCR assay. Concerning the study's data processing: A statistical classification framework was built to diagnose cytomegalovirus status from the catalog of TCR beta chain sequences. TCRdb's version of the immuneACCESS table is confined to in-frame rearrangements and falls short of the full clone set. An unresolved V gene accounts for under half of the shortfall where checked; the remainder is of unknown origin. Clonal size and the V and J genes are those of that table, whereas D and trimming came from the DNA. The sample yields some 260,000 clones; roughly nine tenths were counted once. The ten top clones hold around 12% of the sample.

The chain was built from TRBV4-3 and TRBJ1-1; perhaps TRBD1 is the D gene, with 5 bases matching. The sequenced material came from PBMCs. The clonotype was recovered from a young man in good health and CMV-seropositive. The CDR3 protein sequence reads: CASSHGQGSFF. Read as DNA, the sequence is TGCGCCAGCAGCCACGGCCAGGGTTCTTTCTTT.